The 30 T cell receptor beta chains below were found in one sample sequenced in a study of spatial heterogeneity in lung cancer (dated by TCRdb to between 2018 and 2021). According to the study, the label for this sample's time point signals: sample taken at primary tumor resection. The method behind the library was 5' RACE. The sequencing machine was a NextSeq 500. TCRdb itself trimmed the public reads at Q25 with fastp, ran MiXCR and retained productive beta chains. Identical CDR3 protein sequences are pooled into one entry, listed with their most common genes and DNA. This sample holds 2,500 to 3,500 distinct CDR3 sequences; about 4.9% were observed only once. The top ten hold roughly 15% of the sample. The material was normal lung tissue next to the tumor, obtained at surgery. The receptors come from a male donor with early-stage non-small cell lung cancer.

By proportion, this clonotype is medium-sized (0.01 to 0.1%). This chain connects TRBV7-9 to TRBJ2-2; D gene unclear. The germline V and J ends were trimmed by 3 bases and 5 bases, with 7 bases remaining between them. This CDR3 is built from 13 residues. Germline values: CDR1 SEHNR, CDR2 FQNEAQ (reference sequence). The CDR3 sequence is CASSLSGTGELFF. CDR3 coding DNA: TGTGCCAGCAGCTTGAGTGGGACCGGGGAGCTGTTTTTT.

This clonotype appeared many times. This chain connects TRBV24-1 to TRBJ2-5; D assignment may be TRBD1 or TRBD2 (5 bases each). Looked up from germline, CDR1 is KGHDR and CDR2 is SFDVKD. Deletions cut 3 bases from V and 1 base from J, with 11 bases between. The CDR3 spans 15 residues. CDR3 sequence reads: CATSDALGTQETQYF. In nucleotides, the CDR3 is TGTGCCACCAGTGATGCGTTAGGGACCCAAGAGACCCAGTACTTC.

Within the sample, this clonotype is medium-sized. The chain recombines TRBV9 with TRBJ1-6, with 8 nucleotides matching TRBD1. Trimming cost V 0 bases and J 8 bases; bases outside gene matches: 7. Germline V CDR1 and CDR2: SGDLS, YYNGEE. The CDR3 has 16 residues. Here the CDR3 reads CASSVEDRVEYSPLHF. CDR3 bases: TGTGCCAGCAGCGTAGAGGACAGGGTAGAGTATTCACCCCTCCACTTT.

This clonotype has a handful of counts. A much larger clonotype is one base distant, so this may be a read error. The chain uses TRBV6-2 or TRBV6-3 and TRBJ1-4; D is ambiguous. V lost 2 bases and J lost 8, with 3 bases in between. The CDR3 extends over 11 amino acids. Looked up from germline, CDR1 is MNHEY and CDR2 is SVGEGT. This CDR3 reads CASSYDEKLFF. The CDR3 nucleotides read TGTGCCAGCAGTTACGACGAAAAACTGTTTTTT.

The sample holds many counts of this clonotype. This chain joins TRBV7-6 and TRBJ2-2; D unclear. The germline CDR1 and CDR2 sequences are SGHVS and FNYEAQ. V was clipped by 5 bases and J by 11 bases, with 12 bases between them. The CDR3 contains 12 residues. CDR3 protein: CASSLENIELFF. The CDR3 DNA sequence: TGTGCCAGCAGCCTCGAAAATATAGAGCTGTTTTTT. Based on the CDR3 plus reference TRBV7-6 and TRBJ2-2, the full variable domain is GAGVSQSPRYKVTKRGQDVALRCDPISGHVSLYWYRQALGQGPEFLTYFNYEAQQDKSGLPNDRFSAERPEGSISTLTIQRTEQRDSAMYRCASSLENIELFFGEGSRLTVL.

This clonotype is labeled medium-sized. The chain combines TRBV7-8 with TRBJ2-3; 11 positions agree with TRBD2. The J segment lost 5 bases and the V segment lost 3 bases, leaving 7 bases of the junction unmatched. Germline CDR1 is SGHVS and CDR2 is FQNEAQ. The CDR3 is 16 amino acids. The CDR3 loop reads CASSLISGRAGDTQYF. The CDR3 DNA reads TGTGCCAGCAGCTTGATTAGCGGGAGGGCTGGAGATACGCAGTATTTT.

The V gene is TRBV6-6, the J gene TRBJ2-5; 11 bases align to TRBD2. The CDR3 is 13 residues long. V was pared by 8 bases and J by 2 bases, with 1 base of the junction left unmatched. The germline CDR1 and CDR2 sequences are MNHNY and SVGAGI (reference sequence). In DNA form, the CDR3 reads TGTGCCAGCGGACTAGCGGGTCAAGAGACCCAGTACTTC. This translates into CASGLAGQETQYF.

This clonotype ranks as medium-sized. J is TRBJ2-1 and V is TRBV7-9, with 10 bases identical to TRBD1. Germline V gene lookup returns CDR1 SEHNR and CDR2 FQNEAQ (reference sequence). CDR3 size: 15 residues. The ends lost 6 bases at V and 5 bases at J; junction bases unmatched: 7. Here the CDR3 reads CASSSGTGVNNEQFF. In DNA form, the CDR3 reads TGTGCCAGCAGTTCCGGGACAGGGGTAAACAATGAGCAGTTCTTC. Combining the CDR3 with reference TRBV7-9 and TRBJ2-1 gives the whole variable domain DTGVSQNPRHKITKRGQNVTFRCDPISEHNRLYWYRQTLGQGPEFLTYFQNEAQLEKSRLLSDRFSAERPKGSFSTLEIQRTEQGDSAMYLCASSSGTGVNNEQFFGPGTRLTVL.

This clonotype occurred many times. The chain uses TRBV10-3 and TRBJ2-3; D gene uncertain. Deletions cut 10 bases from V and 0 bases from J, with 11 bases between. The CDR3 has 13 residues. CDR1 is ENHRY, CDR2 SYGVKD, per germline. Written as DNA, the CDR3 is TGTGCCACCCGACAAGACAGCACAGATACGCAGTATTTT. It specifies CATRQDSTDTQYF.

This clonotype is termed medium-sized. The rearrangement joins TRBV5-1 to TRBJ2-2; 9 bases align to TRBD2. Germline-derived CDR1 and CDR2 are SGHRS and YFSETQ. The CDR3 is 15 residues long. V shed 0 bases, J shed 4 bases, and the junction held 1 base outside the gene matches. CDR3 region: CASSLVAGATGELFF. CDR3 coding DNA: TGCGCCAGCAGCTTGGTAGCGGGGGCCACCGGGGAGCTGTTTTTT. Combining the CDR3 with reference TRBV5-1 and TRBJ2-2 gives the whole variable domain KAGVTQTPRYLIKTRGQQVTLSCSPISGHRSVSWYQQTPGQGLQFLFEYFSETQRNKGNFPGRFSGRQFSNSRSEMNVSTLELGDSALYLCASSLVAGATGELFFGEGSRLTVL.

This clonotype is judged medium-sized (0.01 to 0.1%). The rearrangement joins TRBV6-1 to TRBJ2-5; 9 positions agree with TRBD1. This CDR3 comprises 16 residues. CDR1 MNHNS and CDR2 SASEGT come from the germline V gene. Trimming at V came to 3 bases and at J to 4 bases, leaving 9 bases not matched to a gene. The chain's CDR3 is CASSEMGQGTAETQYF. Here the CDR3 DNA reads TGTGCCAGCAGTGAGATGGGACAGGGCACTGCAGAGACCCAGTACTTC.

By share, this clonotype counts as medium-sized. J is TRBJ2-1 and V is TRBV5-1; 9 bases fit TRBD2. The V and J ends lost 3 bases and 3 bases, in that order; junction bases with no gene match: 13. Germline V gene sequence: CDR1 SGHRS, CDR2 YFSETQ. This CDR3 spans 18 amino acids. In nucleotides, the CDR3 is TGCGCCAGCAGCTACGGGACGGTTAGCGGGAGAGTCTACAATGAGCAGTTCTTC. Its protein product is CASSYGTVSGRVYNEQFF.

This clonotype is large (0.1 to 1%) in the sample. This chain uses TRBV4-1 with TRBJ2-7, with D tentatively TRBD1 (6 bases). Germline-derived CDR1 and CDR2 are MGHRA and YSYEKL. The CDR3 spans 14 residues. The V gene lost 1 base and the J gene lost 4 bases, with 11 bases spanning the gap. CDR3 sequence reads: CASSQGTVGYEQYF. CDR3 nucleotide sequence: TGCGCCAGCAGCCAAGGGACAGTGGGTTACGAGCAGTACTTC.

This clonotype was counted ten times or more. This rearrangement joins TRBV5-5 to TRBJ2-2; weak D call: TRBD2 (5 bases). The V gene lost 7 bases and the J gene lost 0 bases, with 10 bases spanning the gap. CDR1 and CDR2 from the germline V gene are SGHKS and YYEKEE (reference sequence). This CDR3 is built from 14 residues. As DNA, the CDR3 is TGTGCCAGCGGCACGAGGGCGAACACCGGGGAGCTGTTTTTT. It yields the protein CASGTRANTGELFF. The full variable domain, with the rest looked up from reference TRBV5-5 and TRBJ2-2, is DAGVTQSPTHLIKTRGQQVTLRCSPISGHKSVSWYQQVLGQGPQFIFQYYEKEERGRGNFPDRFSARQFPNYSSELNVNALLLGDSALYLCASGTRANTGELFFGEGSRLTVL.

The chain has TRBV6-5 and TRBJ2-2; D may be TRBD1 (5 bases). The germline V and J ends were trimmed by 4 bases and 0 bases, with 12 bases remaining between them. This CDR3 is 16 amino acids long. In germline, CDR1 is MNHEY, CDR2 SVGAGI. CDR3 sequence reads: CASSFVRAPNTGELFF. The CDR3 nucleotides are TGTGCCAGCAGTTTCGTCAGGGCTCCGAACACCGGGGAGCTGTTTTTT.

This clonotype was seen repeatedly, ten times or more. The chain uses TRBV6-1 and TRBJ2-1; TRBD2 matches at 11 bases. Germline lookup yields CDR1 MNHNS and CDR2 SASEGT. This CDR3 has 17 residues. The junction had 16 bases not matched to a gene; V was cut back by 5 bases and J by 10 bases. CDR3 sequence: CASSRYGTSGFAGEQFF. In DNA, the CDR3 is TGTGCCAGCAGTCGCTACGGGACTAGCGGATTCGCAGGGGAGCAGTTCTTC.

By frequency in the sample, this clonotype is medium-sized. V usage is TRBV12-3 or TRBV12-4 and J usage is TRBJ2-1; D possibly corresponds to TRBD2 (5 bases). The V and J ends lost 5 bases and 12 bases respectively, with 17 bases between them. The CDR3 consists of 13 residues. The CDR3 DNA follows: TGTGCCAGCAGTCCCCAATCGGGATTCGGGCAGTTCTTC. This encodes CASSPQSGFGQFF.

This clonotype was seen at least ten times. J is TRBJ2-3 and V is TRBV24-1; TRBD2 aligns across 9 bases. J lost 2 bases, V lost 3 bases, and 5 bases had no gene match. Germline CDR1 reads KGHDR; CDR2 reads SFDVKD. There are 16 residues in the CDR3. The CDR3 here is CATSDGSGGLTDTQYF. The CDR3 coding sequence is TGTGCCACCAGTGATGGTAGCGGGGGCCTCACAGATACGCAGTATTTT.

This clonotype appeared many times. V and J are TRBV20-1 and TRBJ2-1; 8 bases map to TRBD2. The CDR3 runs to 15 residues. V gave up 0 bases and J gave up 2 bases; unmatched junction bases: 3. CDR1 is DFQATT, CDR2 SNEGSKA, per germline (reference sequence). CDR3 sequence reads: CSARDRGGPYNEQFF. CDR3 in DNA: TGCAGTGCTAGAGATCGGGGGGGCCCCTACAATGAGCAGTTCTTC.

By share of the sample, this clonotype is medium-sized (0.01 to 0.1%). The V gene is TRBV9, the J gene TRBJ2-1, with TRBD2 matching over 8 bases. Germline V lookup: CDR1 SGDLS, CDR2 YYNGEE. Losses at the gene ends were 4 bases for V and 6 bases for J; bases not matched to a gene: 12. This CDR3 comprises 16 residues. The CDR3 coding sequence is TGTGCCAGCAGCCCCCTGGCGAGCGGGAGCACCAATGAGCAGTTCTTC. This translates into CASSPLASGSTNEQFF.

This clonotype turned up a few times. V and J are TRBV7-9 and TRBJ2-7; D not certain. V was trimmed by 1 base and J by 6 bases, leaving 10 bases between them. This CDR3 spans 13 amino acids. The V gene's germline CDR1 is SEHNR and CDR2 FQNEAQ (reference sequence). In nucleotides, the CDR3 is TGTGCCAGCAGCTTAGGGACCCACCTCGAGCAGTACTTC. It is translated as CASSLGTHLEQYF.

The rearrangement uses TRBV7-2 and TRBJ2-7; D is uncertain. Germline V CDR1 and CDR2: SGHTA, FQGNSA. There are 13 residues in the CDR3. Between the trimmed V and J ends, which lost 5 bases and 1 base, there was a span of 9 bases. CDR3 sequence: CASSPRESYEQYF. Here the CDR3 DNA reads TGTGCCAGCAGCCCCCGTGAATCCTACGAGCAGTACTTC.

This clonotype is classed as medium-sized. CDR3 DNA: TGTGCCAGCAGTGAATCCTGGGACAGGGGCCGTGTGAACACTGAAGCTTTCTTT. Translated, it gives CASSESWDRGRVNTEAFF. This rearrangement joins TRBV6-1 to TRBJ1-1; 10 nucleotides match TRBD1. CDR3 length: 18 residues. Germline assignment: CDR1 MNHNS and CDR2 SASEGT. The junction had 9 bases not matched to a gene; V was cut back by 2 bases and J by 0 bases.

This clonotype was seen many times. The V gene is TRBV20-1, the J gene TRBJ2-1, with TRBD1 matching 9 bases. Trimming took 3 bases from V and 7 from J; bases not matched to a gene: 10. The CDR3 contains 15 residues. Germline CDR1 is DFQATT and CDR2 is SNEGSKA (reference sequence). CDR3 region: CSASPRNRGRNEQFF. CDR3 sequence (DNA): TGCAGTGCTAGCCCCCGGAACAGGGGGCGGAATGAGCAGTTCTTC.

This clonotype ranks as medium-sized. J is TRBJ2-1 and V is TRBV7-6; D remains ambiguous. Trimming pared 1 base from V and 5 bases from J, leaving 3 bases between. CDR3 length: 12 residues. CDR1 is SGHVS and CDR2 is FNYEAQ in the germline V gene. The CDR3 region has the DNA TGTGCCAGCAGCTTAGGAGACAATGAGCAGTTCTTC. It yields the protein CASSLGDNEQFF.

By share, this clonotype ranks as medium-sized. V usage is TRBV18 and J usage is TRBJ2-7; perhaps TRBD1 as D (6 bases). The germline V and J ends were trimmed by 1 base and 3 bases, with 10 bases remaining between them. The CDR3 covers 14 residues. In germline, CDR1 is KGHSH, CDR2 LQKENI. DNA for the CDR3: TGTGCCAGCTCACCACAACAGGGTGACTACGAGCAGTACTTC. Its translation: CASSPQQGDYEQYF.

By sample share, this clonotype is medium-sized (0.01 to 0.1%). CDR3 sequence: CASSEPTSGGAGEQFF. For the CDR3, the DNA is TGTGCCAGCAGTGAACCGACTAGCGGGGGGGCTGGTGAGCAGTTCTTC. The rearrangement links TRBV2 to TRBJ2-1, with 14 positions matching TRBD2. The ends lost 2 bases at V and 9 bases at J; junction bases unmatched: 6. The CDR3 has 16 residues. Per germline, CDR1 SNHLY and CDR2 FYNNEI.

This clonotype is classed as medium-sized. This sequence joins TRBV7-9 and TRBJ2-1, with 8 bases aligning to TRBD1. Germline V CDR1 and CDR2: SEHNR, FQNEAQ (reference sequence). There are 15 residues in the CDR3. The trim removed 4 bases at V and 5 bases at J, leaving 7 bases unmatched. CDR3 nucleotide sequence: TGTGCCAGCAGCTCCGACAGGGGCTTTAACAATGAGCAGTTCTTC. This codes for CASSSDRGFNNEQFF.

The chain recombines TRBV7-2 with TRBJ2-3; 8 nucleotides align to TRBD2. Per germline, CDR1 SGHTA and CDR2 FQGNSA. CDR3 length: 16 amino acids. Unmatched junction bases numbered 7, after V lost 3 bases and J lost 2 bases. CDR3 nucleotides: TGTGCCAGCAGCTTCGGAAGCGGGAGATACACAGATACGCAGTATTTT. Protein: CASSFGSGRYTDTQYF.

This clonotype was found a few times. V and J are TRBV11-2 and TRBJ1-6; D is ambiguous. Germline CDR1 SGHAT, CDR2 FQNNGV. Trimming shortened V by 4 bases and J by 13 bases, and 20 bases separated the two germline ends. The CDR3 length is 15 residues. CDR3 region: CASSSPRTAVSPLHF. CDR3 DNA sequence: TGTGCCAGCAGCTCCCCCCGGACCGCCGTGTCTCCCCTCCACTTT.